The 2 T cell receptor beta chains below come from one sample, sequenced in a study of shared clonotypes between healthy human individuals. Profiling relied on immunoSEQ multiplex PCR, and the TCRdb table lists in-frame clones only, not all of them. The table records some 1,400,000 clones, about 96% of them present only once. Sequencing input: naive CD4+ T cells sorted from blood. As to subset: CD45RA+ positively selected. These TCRs come from a man younger than 40 in good health.

As for this clone: Other DNA variants within this sample encode the same CDR3. The chain has TRBV9 and TRBJ2-3, with a possible D match to TRBD2 (5 bases). Germline CDR1 SGDLS, CDR2 YYNGEE. The CDR3 consists of 15 residues. V shed 0 bases and J shed 1 base, with 9 bases lying between them. This chain's CDR3 is CASSVGGRGTDTQYF. CDR3 nucleotide sequence: TGTGCCAGCAGCGTAGGAGGGAGAGGCACAGATACGCAGTATTTT.

The V and J genes are TRBV4-1 and TRBJ1-2; no definite D call. The length of the CDR3 is 15 residues. Per the germline V gene, CDR1 is MGHRA and CDR2 is YSYEKL. Trimming pared 1 base from V and 7 bases from J, leaving 16 bases between. CDR3 nucleotide sequence: TGCGCCAGCAGCCAAGTCTCCTCGCATCACAGTGGCTACACCTTC. It yields the protein CASSQVSSHHSGYTF.